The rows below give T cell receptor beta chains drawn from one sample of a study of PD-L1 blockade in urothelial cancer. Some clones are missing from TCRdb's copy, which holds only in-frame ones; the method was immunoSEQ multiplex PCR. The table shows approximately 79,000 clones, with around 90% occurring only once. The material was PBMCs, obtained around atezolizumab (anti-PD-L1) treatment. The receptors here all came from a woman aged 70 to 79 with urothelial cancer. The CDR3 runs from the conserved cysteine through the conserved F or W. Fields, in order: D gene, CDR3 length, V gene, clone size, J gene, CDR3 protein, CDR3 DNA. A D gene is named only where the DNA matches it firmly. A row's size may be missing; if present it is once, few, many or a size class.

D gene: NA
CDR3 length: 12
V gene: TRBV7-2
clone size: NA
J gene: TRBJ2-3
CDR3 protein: CASSSRGNTQYF
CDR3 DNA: TGTGCCAGCAGCTCACGGGGAAATACGCAGTATTTT

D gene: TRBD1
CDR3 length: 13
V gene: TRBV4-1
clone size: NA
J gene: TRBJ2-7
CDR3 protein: CASSHGQGYEQYF
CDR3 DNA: TGCGCCAGCAGCCACGGACAGGGCTACGAGCAGTACTTC

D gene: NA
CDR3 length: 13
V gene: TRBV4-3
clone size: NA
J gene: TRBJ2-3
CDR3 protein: CASSQDIRDTQYF
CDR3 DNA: TGCGCCAGCAGCCAAGATATCAGAGATACGCAGTATTTT

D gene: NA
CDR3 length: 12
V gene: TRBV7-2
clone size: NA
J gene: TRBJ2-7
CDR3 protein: CASSLRDYEQYF
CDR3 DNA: TGTGCCAGCAGCTTACGAGACTACGAGCAGTACTTC

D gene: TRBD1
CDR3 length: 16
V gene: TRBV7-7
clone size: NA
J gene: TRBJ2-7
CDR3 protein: CASSHSRTGDGYEQYF
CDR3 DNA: TGTGCCAGCAGTCATTCGAGGACAGGGGACGGGTACGAGCAGTACTTC

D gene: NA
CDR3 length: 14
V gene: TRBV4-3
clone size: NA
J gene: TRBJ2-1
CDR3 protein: CASSQYQAKNEQFF
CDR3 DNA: TGCGCCAGCAGCCAGTATCAGGCGAAGAATGAGCAGTTCTTC

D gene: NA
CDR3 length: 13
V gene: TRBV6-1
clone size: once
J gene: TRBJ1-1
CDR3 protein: CAHKQEGWTEAFF
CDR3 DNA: TGTGCCCACAAACAGGAGGGGTGGACTGAAGCTTTCTTT

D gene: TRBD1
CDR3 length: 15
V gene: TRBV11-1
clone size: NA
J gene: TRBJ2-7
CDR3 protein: CASSLDRGLTYEQYF
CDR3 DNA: TGTGCCAGCAGCTTGGACAGGGGGCTTACCTACGAGCAGTACTTC

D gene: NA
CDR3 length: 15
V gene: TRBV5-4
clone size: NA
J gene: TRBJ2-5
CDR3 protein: CASSLEGGLIETQYF
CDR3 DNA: TGTGCCAGCAGCTTGGAAGGGGGATTGATCGAGACCCAGTACTTC

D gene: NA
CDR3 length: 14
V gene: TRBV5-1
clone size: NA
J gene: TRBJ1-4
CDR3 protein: CASSTGGSNEKLFF
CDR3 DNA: TGCGCCAGCAGCACGGGGGGTTCTAATGAAAAACTGTTTTTT

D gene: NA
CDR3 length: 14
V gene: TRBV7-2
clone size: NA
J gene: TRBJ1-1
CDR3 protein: CASSSSRVNTEAFF
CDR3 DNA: TGTGCCAGCAGCTCCTCCCGGGTGAACACTGAAGCTTTCTTT

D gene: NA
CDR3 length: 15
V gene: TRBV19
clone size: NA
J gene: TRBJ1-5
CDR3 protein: CASIPDRSHNQPQHF
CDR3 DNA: TGTGCCAGTATCCCCGACAGGAGCCACAATCAGCCCCAGCATTTT

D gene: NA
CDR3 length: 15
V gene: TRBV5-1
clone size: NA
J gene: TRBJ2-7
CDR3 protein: CASSLGGDLTYEQYF
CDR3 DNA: TGCGCCAGCAGCTTGGGTGGGGACTTAACCTACGAGCAGTACTTC

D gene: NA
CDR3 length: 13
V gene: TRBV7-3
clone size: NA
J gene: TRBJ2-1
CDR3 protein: CASSFGSTFEQFF
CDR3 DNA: TGTGCCAGCAGCTTTGGCTCCACATTTGAGCAGTTCTTC

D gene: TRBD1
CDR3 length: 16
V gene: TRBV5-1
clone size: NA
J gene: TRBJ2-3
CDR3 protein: CASTKNPQGAGDTQYF
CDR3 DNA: TGCGCCAGCACCAAAAACCCCCAGGGGGCGGGAGATACGCAGTATTTT

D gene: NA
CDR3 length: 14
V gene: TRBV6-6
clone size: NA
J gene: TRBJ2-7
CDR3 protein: CASSTTGFPYEQYF
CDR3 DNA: TGTGCCAGCAGTACAACAGGGTTTCCCTACGAGCAGTACTTC

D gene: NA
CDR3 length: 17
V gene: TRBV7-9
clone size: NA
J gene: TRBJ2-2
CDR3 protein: CASSFIPGSGGTGELFF
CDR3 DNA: TGTGCCAGCAGCTTTATCCCGGGTAGCGGAGGAACCGGGGAGCTGTTTTTT

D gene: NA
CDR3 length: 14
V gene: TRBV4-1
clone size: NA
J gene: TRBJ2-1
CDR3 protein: CASSQGGRYNEQFF
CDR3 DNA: TGCGCCAGCAGCCAAGGAGGGAGGTACAATGAGCAGTTCTTC

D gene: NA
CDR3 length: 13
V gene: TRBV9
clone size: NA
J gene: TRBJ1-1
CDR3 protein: CASSPEPVGVAFF
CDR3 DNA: TGTGCCAGCAGCCCGGAACCGGTCGGGGTAGCTTTCTTT

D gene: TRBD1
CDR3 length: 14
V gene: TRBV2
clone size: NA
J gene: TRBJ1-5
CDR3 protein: CASGNRGRDQPQHF
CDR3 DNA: TGTGCCAGCGGAAACAGGGGGCGAGATCAGCCCCAGCATTTT

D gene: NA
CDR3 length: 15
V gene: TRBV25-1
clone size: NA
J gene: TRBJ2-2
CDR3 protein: CASHSDKWEAGELFF
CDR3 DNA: TGTGCCAGCCATTCAGACAAATGGGAGGCCGGGGAGCTGTTTTTT

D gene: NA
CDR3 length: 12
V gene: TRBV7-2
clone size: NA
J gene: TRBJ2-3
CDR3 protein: CASSSLTDTQYF
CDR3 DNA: TGTGCCAGCAGCTCCCTTACAGATACGCAGTATTTT